This TCR beta chain was recorded in a study of metastatic and nonmetastatic thyroid tumors. Study at large: From malignant and benign thyroid patients, repertoires in blood and in tumor or nodule tissue were compared.

All patients were treatment-naive before thyroid surgery. This clone came up many times. V lost 5 bases, J lost 8 bases, and 10 bases stayed unmatched. The germline CDR1 and CDR2 sequences are LGHDT and YNNKEL (reference sequence). This CDR3 has 15 amino acids. In the study's own analysis: For papillary thyroid cancer, a distant-metastasis classifier was constructed from CDR3 differences observed across clinicopathological groups. From the PCR reads, TCRdb re-called clones with MiXCR. V and J calls and clone size were set by TCRdb, not the authors. This table holds around 89,000 clones, approximately 15% found once.

The TCR sequence derives from a female donor with papillary thyroid cancer or a benign thyroid nodule (not recorded which). Some clones in this sample may be carry-over from other donors' samples. The sequencing sample was made of blood. The chain links TRBV3-1 to TRBJ2-3; 10 nucleotides line up with TRBD2. The CDR3 DNA reads as TGTGCCAGCAGCTCGGTAGCGGGGGGCCAAGGTACGCAGTATTTT. Translating it yields CASSSVAGGQGTQYF.